These 6 T cell receptor beta chains were sequenced from one sample in a study of CD8 T cells in Susac syndrome. Reverse transcription used roughly 0.45 to 1 ug RNA and random hexamers. One entry per CDR3 protein, called by TCRdb with MiXCR from the immunoSEQ multiplex PCR reads. The profile covers roughly 100,000 distinct CDR3 sequences, with roughly 94% appearing a single time and around 0.4% taken by the ten largest. The sample consisted of CD8+ T cells from PBMCs. Receptor source: a human donor with Susac syndrome.

This clonotype was seen a single time. The genes are TRBV4-2 and TRBJ1-1, with 7 bases aligning to TRBD1. The junction had 3 bases not matched to a gene; V was cut back by 3 bases and J by 8 bases. Germline V gene data show CDR1 as LGHNA and CDR2 as YNFKEQ. This CDR3 is built from 12 residues. The CDR3 loop reads CASSHGTAEAFF. The CDR3 nucleotides are TGTGCCAGCAGCCACGGGACAGCAGAAGCTTTCTTT.

V gene TRBV27 combines with J gene TRBJ1-2; D gene uncertain. Germline assignment: CDR1 MNHEY and CDR2 SMNVEV (reference sequence). V was cut by 8 bases and J by 3 bases, with 10 bases left in between. The CDR3 has 12 amino acids. CDR3 DNA: TGTGCCAGCTTCGGGGTGGACTATGGCTACACCTTC. Protein sequence: CASFGVDYGYTF.

The chain combines TRBV15 with TRBJ1-2, with TRBD1 matching 12 bases. CDR1 and CDR2 (germline): LNHNV, YYDKDF (reference sequence). This CDR3 has 14 amino acids. The J segment lost 7 bases and the V segment lost 6 bases, leaving 6 bases of the junction unmatched. In DNA form, the CDR3 reads TGTGCCACCAGTTGGGACAGGGGGCCGGGTGGCTACACCTTC. It is translated as CATSWDRGPGGYTF.

The table lists this clonotype with a count of one. This rearrangement joins TRBV4-2 to TRBJ1-6, with D uncertain. The ends were cut back, 4 bases at V and 7 bases at J, with 14 bases in the middle. Germline lookup yields CDR1 LGHNA and CDR2 YNFKEQ. The CDR3 contains 15 residues. The CDR3 here is CASSPLLGNNSPLHF. For the CDR3, the DNA is TGTGCCAGCAGCCCCCTTTTGGGGAACAATTCACCCCTCCACTTT.

This rearrangement joins TRBV4-1 to TRBJ2-7; TRBD1 matches at 9 bases. The CDR3 runs to 14 residues. Germline loops: CDR1 MGHRA, CDR2 YSYEKL. V shed 5 bases and J 5 bases; nucleotides not matched to a gene: 7. CDR3 sequence (DNA): TGCGCCAGCAGCGCCCGGACAGGGGATCACGAGCAGTACTTC. Encoded protein: CASSARTGDHEQYF.

This rearrangement joins TRBV15 to TRBJ2-3, with 12 bases identical to TRBD2. Germline V CDR1 and CDR2: LNHNV, YYDKDF (reference sequence). Trimming cost V 4 bases and J 0 bases; bases outside gene matches: 8. The CDR3 is 18 residues long. CDR3 residues: CATSNRLAGANSTDTQYF. CDR3 DNA: TGTGCCACCAGCAACCGACTAGCGGGGGCTAATAGCACAGATACGCAGTATTTT.